A selection of T cell receptor beta chains follows, all from one sample in a study of shared clonotypes between healthy human individuals. TCRdb's table, derived via immunoSEQ multiplex PCR, lists solely in-frame clones and lacks some. The table has hundreds of thousands of clones, roughly 91% seen once. The specimen sequenced was memory CD8+ T cells sorted from blood. The receptor source for this set is a man between 18 and 35 years old in good health. Each CDR3 is given with its conserved first and last residue. A D gene is named only where the DNA matches it firmly. Not all rows give a size; the values are once, few, many and, for expanded clones, a class.

D	J	size	V	DNA	CDR3
-	TRBJ1-1	-	TRBV2	TGTGCCAGCAGTGAACGTACAGTGAACACTGAAGCTTTCTTT	CASSERTVNTEAFF
-	TRBJ1-2	-	TRBV6-1	TGTGCCAGCAGTGCCGCCTGGGCCAGGGCTAATGGCTACACCTTC	CASSAAWARANGYTF
-	TRBJ2-3	-	TRBV5-1	TGCGCCAGCAGCTTGGGACCCCAGGGGAGTAGCACAGATACGCAGTATTTT	CASSLGPQGSSTDTQYF
TRBD1	TRBJ2-7	once	TRBV27	TGTGCCAGCAGTCACCAACCCGGAGACAGGGGCCCGACCTACGAGCAGTACTTC	CASSHQPGDRGPTYEQYF
-	TRBJ2-3	-	TRBV5-6	TGTGCCAGCAGCCTGGTACTTCTCGCAGATACGCAGTATTTT	CASSLVLLADTQYF
-	TRBJ1-6	-	TRBV5-1	TGCGCCAGCAGCCCTGCAGGGGTCCGCAATAATTCACCCCTCCACTTT	CASSPAGVRNNSPLHF
-	TRBJ2-7	-	TRBV7-9	TGTGCCAGCCGACGGGGCACCTCCTACGAGCAGTACTTC	CASRRGTSYEQYF
-	TRBJ2-3	-	TRBV7-9	TGTGCCAGCAGCCACCGGGACTCAGGTTTCACAGATACGCAGTATTTT	CASSHRDSGFTDTQYF
-	TRBJ2-5	once	TRBV27	TGTGCCAGCAGTTCACACGCAGAAGAGACCCAGTACTTC	CASSSHAEETQYF
TRBD1	TRBJ2-7	few	TRBV4-1	TGCGCCAGCAGTCTCGGACAGGGGGCCAGTTCTTCCTACGAGCAGTACTTC	CASSLGQGASSSYEQYF
-	TRBJ2-1	-	TRBV7-9	TGTGCCAGCTCCCCTGCGGGGATCTCCTACAATGAGCAGTTCTTC	CASSPAGISYNEQFF
-	TRBJ1-2	-	TRBV11-2	TGTGCCAGCAGCTTAGCAGGGAGTCATGGCTACACCTTC	CASSLAGSHGYTF
-	TRBJ2-7	-	TRBV18	TGTGCCAGTTCCCAACAGGGAACCTCCTACGAGCAGTACTTC	CASSQQGTSYEQYF
TRBD1	TRBJ2-7	once	TRBV27	TGTGCCAGCAGTCCCCGGACAGGGCGATCCTACGAGCAGTACTTC	CASSPRTGRSYEQYF
TRBD2	TRBJ2-1	-	TRBV10-2	TGCGCCAGCAGTGACAGGATCGGACTAGCGGGATGGAGTGAGCAGTTCTTC	CASSDRIGLAGWSEQFF
-	TRBJ2-7	-	TRBV27	TGTGCCAGCAGTTTAGTCGCATACGATCAGCAGTACTTC	CASSLVAYDQQYF
TRBD1	TRBJ1-6	few	TRBV5-1	TGCGCCAGCAGCTTGGACAGGGGAGAGGATTCACCCCTCCACTTT	CASSLDRGEDSPLHF
TRBD1	TRBJ2-1	-	TRBV29-1	TGCAGCGTTTTACGGGACAGGAGGGGCGAGCAGTTCTTC	CSVLRDRRGEQFF
-	TRBJ2-3	-	TRBV7-2	TGTGCCAGCAGCTTAGTGGGATTAGGAGGCACAGATACGCAGTATTTT	CASSLVGLGGTDTQYF
TRBD2	TRBJ2-7	-	TRBV13	TGTGCCAGCAGCTTTGAACGGGGGGTGGACGAGCAGTACTTC	CASSFERGVDEQYF
-	TRBJ2-2	once	TRBV15	TGTGCCACCAGGGACAGTCAAACCGGGGAGCTGTTTTTT	CATRDSQTGELFF
TRBD2	TRBJ2-1	-	TRBV6-5	TGTGCCAGCAGTTACTCGGTAGCGGGGGGCCCGGAAGGGCAGTTCTTC	CASSYSVAGGPEGQFF
-	TRBJ2-7	-	TRBV7-8	TGTGCCAGCAGCTTAGGTTTCGCAGTATCCTACGAGCAGTACTTC	CASSLGFAVSYEQYF
-	TRBJ2-1	-	TRBV9	TGTGCCAGCAGCCTGCAATACAATGAGCAGTTCTTC	CASSLQYNEQFF
-	TRBJ2-3	-	TRBV4-3	TGCGCCAGCAGCCAAGACCCGCTCAGGGGAATCGAGGATACGCAGTATTTT	CASSQDPLRGIEDTQYF
TRBD2	TRBJ2-2	-	TRBV7-6	TGTGCCAGCAAGACTAGCGTCCGCACCGGGGAGCTGTTTTTT	CASKTSVRTGELFF
TRBD1	TRBJ1-2	-	TRBV28	TGTGCCAGCAGTTTATTCGAAGGACAGGACTATGGCTACACCTTC	CASSLFEGQDYGYTF
-	TRBJ1-6	-	TRBV28	TGTGCCAGCAGTTTGTGGCAGTCTAATTCACCCCTCCACTTT	CASSLWQSNSPLHF
-	TRBJ2-7	-	TRBV11-2	TGTGCCAGCAGCTCCGGAAGCGAGCAGTACTTC	CASSSGSEQYF
-	TRBJ2-5	-	TRBV5-1	TGCGCCAGCAGGGACGGGGCAGAGACCCAGTACTTC	CASRDGAETQYF
TRBD1	TRBJ1-2	-	TRBV6-5	TGTGCCAGCAGTTACGGGACAGAGGGATCTTGGGGCTACACCTTC	CASSYGTEGSWGYTF
-	TRBJ2-3	-	TRBV27	TGTGCCAGCAGTTTTTTTGAGACAGATACGCAGTATTTT	CASSFFETDTQYF
TRBD1	TRBJ2-7	-	TRBV19	TGTGCCAGTAGTATTGAAAGAGCAGGGGGCCGGGAGCAGTACTTC	CASSIERAGGREQYF
-	TRBJ2-1	-	TRBV19	TGTGCCAGTAGTCTTCTGTCGTGGCTAGATGAGCAGTTCTTC	CASSLLSWLDEQFF
TRBD2	TRBJ2-5	-	TRBV7-6	TGTGCCAGCAGCTTACTACTCCCGACCGTTAGCGGGGTGTACCAAGAGACCCAGTACTTC	CASSLLLPTVSGVYQETQYF
TRBD1	TRBJ1-4	-	TRBV27	TGTGCCAGCAGTTTTCAGGGGGGGGAAAAACTGTTTTTT	CASSFQGGEKLFF
-	TRBJ2-1	-	TRBV27	TGTGCCAGCAGTTTCGTAGCAGGAAAGGTAGGGGAGCAGTTCTTC	CASSFVAGKVGEQFF
-	TRBJ2-3	-	TRBV27	TGTGCCAGCAGTTTAGCGGGTCCCACAGATACGCAGTATTTT	CASSLAGPTDTQYF
-	TRBJ2-1	few	TRBV9	TGTGCCAGCAGCGTAGGTCAGGGGGGCCACAATGAGCAGTTCTTC	CASSVGQGGHNEQFF
TRBD2	TRBJ2-1	-	TRBV5-6	TGTGCCAGCAGCGACGCGGGGGGCTCCTACAATGAGCAGTTCTTC	CASSDAGGSYNEQFF
-	TRBJ1-2	-	TRBV13	TGTGCCAGCAGCTTAGAACTGGATGGCTACACCTTC	CASSLELDGYTF
-	TRBJ1-2	-	TRBV29-1	TGCAGCGTCCGCGTAGGTGCAGTCAACTATGGCTACACCTTC	CSVRVGAVNYGYTF
-	TRBJ2-5	-	TRBV27	TGTGCCAGCACCCCCCGGGGGCTACAGTACCAAGAGACCCAGTACTTC	CASTPRGLQYQETQYF
TRBD1	TRBJ2-7	-	TRBV27	TGTGCCAGCAGTTTGACAGGGGCCTACGAGCAGTACTTC	CASSLTGAYEQYF
-	TRBJ1-6	-	TRBV21-1	TGTGCCAGCAGCAAAGCGGACAGGGGGAGGTCACCCCTCCACTTT	CASSKADRGRSPLHF
-	TRBJ2-1	once	TRBV10-3	TGTGCCATCAGTGAGTTCGAGGAACCCTACAATGAGCAGTTCTTC	CAISEFEEPYNEQFF
-	TRBJ2-3	-	TRBV28	TGTGCCAGCAGTTCTCGAGGCAGGCCGGATTCAGATACGCAGTATTTT	CASSSRGRPDSDTQYF
-	TRBJ2-5	-	TRBV6-5	TGTGCCACCGCCGGACAAAGCCAAGAGACCCAGTACTTC	CATAGQSQETQYF
TRBD2	TRBJ2-7	-	TRBV6-1	TGTGCCAAAAAGGGAGGCGGGGGTAGGAACGAGCAGTACTTC	CAKKGGGGRNEQYF
-	TRBJ2-1	-	TRBV6-1	TGTGCCAGCAGTGAACAGGAGGAAGGGTTATACAATGAGCAGTTCTTC	CASSEQEEGLYNEQFF